These T cell receptor beta chains were read from a single sample in a study of response to subunit inactivated influenza vaccine. In TCRdb, the RT-PCR reads were re-called with MiXCR into one record per CDR3 protein. Of around 470,000 distinct CDR3 sequences listed, under 8.5% are singletons. Sequencing used PBMCs from blood, obtained 23 to 25 months after vaccination. The receptors were gathered from a man between 50 and 69 years old who received an inactivated influenza vaccine. The conserved cysteine and the conserved F or W are not part of the CDR3 here. Not every row has a clone size; where given, it reads once, few, many or a size class.

TRBJ2-5 | TRBV6-5 | many | 12 | ASSFRTGRETQY
TRBJ2-7 | TRBV20-1 | few | 15 | SASGPGLAGGLYEQY
TRBJ2-3 | TRBV29-1 | - | 13 | SVRSSGGLTDTQY
TRBJ1-5 | TRBV20-1 | many | 13 | SAGSRDRGNQPQH
TRBJ2-5 | TRBV7-8 | few | 15 | ASSLSASGRWSLAQY
TRBJ2-2 | TRBV29-1 | - | 12 | SVRTGGASGELF
TRBJ2-5 | TRBV20-1 | many | 11 | SASWVSGETQY
TRBJ2-5 | TRBV20-1 | - | 9 | SAQRGETQY
TRBJ2-5 | TRBV28 | few | 14 | ASSDPGGHGQETQY
TRBJ2-3 | TRBV20-1 | many | 12 | SASGFPSTDTQY
TRBJ1-1 | TRBV28 | - | 13 | ASRPPGVQDTEAS
TRBJ1-3 | TRBV11-2 | many | 13 | ASSLNTGSGNTIY
TRBJ2-6 | TRBV19 | - | 19 | ASSIAGGAQRVVPGANVLT
TRBJ2-3 | TRBV5-1 | many | 14 | ASSSSLAGTTDTQY
TRBJ2-3 | TRBV6-2/TRBV6-3 | few | 13 | ASSSRLLASDTQY
TRBJ1-1 | TRBV7-2 | many | 11 | ASSLGDRGSAF
TRBJ2-4 | TRBV12-3/TRBV12-4 | many | 11 | ASSPEAKNIQY